The 20 T cell receptor beta chains listed next were all sequenced from one sample in a study of T cell responses to AZD1222 COVID-19 vaccine. Profiling relied on immunoSEQ multiplex PCR, and the TCRdb table lists in-frame clones only, not all of them. The sample consists of fewer than 130,000 clones, 65% to 85% of them appearing once. The material was peripheral blood, obtained on day 0 of AZD1222 vaccination. The receptors derive from an adult in good health.

The chain recombines TRBV28 with TRBJ1-5; D is uncertain. Trimming took 5 bases from V and 0 from J, leaving 17 bases between them. CDR1 is MDHEN, CDR2 SYDVKM, per germline. This CDR3 is 17 amino acids long. The CDR3 region has the DNA TGTGCCAGCAGTCACCCCAAAGGGTCCCTTAGCAATCAGCCCCAGCATTTT. Protein: CASSHPKGSLSNQPQHF.

The chain has TRBV27 and TRBJ1-3; TRBD1 aligns across 7 bases. After removal of 2 bases from V and 0 bases from J, the junction contained 13 bases not matched to a gene. This CDR3 region has 19 residues. Germline CDR1 MNHEY, CDR2 SMNVEV (reference sequence). In DNA form, the CDR3 reads TGTGCCAGCAGTTTAAACTATCCTCTCCGGGACAGCTCTGGAAACACCATATATTTT. As protein: CASSLNYPLRDSSGNTIYF.

The V and J genes are TRBV19 and TRBJ1-5; 8 nucleotides line up with TRBD1. Germline assignment: CDR1 LNHDA and CDR2 SQIVND (reference sequence). Trimming took 6 bases from V and 2 from J; bases not matched to a gene: 3. This CDR3 contains 14 residues. The CDR3 is CASRPTGGNQPQHF. In DNA, the CDR3 is TGTGCCAGTAGGCCGACAGGGGGCAATCAGCCCCAGCATTTT.

This clone is a singleton in its sample. The chain carries TRBV28 and TRBJ1-3; no clear D. V dropped 6 bases and J dropped 7 bases, with 10 bases sitting between them. The germline V gene has CDR1 MDHEN and CDR2 SYDVKM. The CDR3 covers 12 residues. CDR3 bases: TGTGCCAGCAGCTTCACCGGGAACACCATATATTTT. This encodes CASSFTGNTIYF.

This chain connects TRBV19 to TRBJ1-1; D ambiguous. This CDR3 has 13 residues. Per the germline V gene, CDR1 is LNHDA and CDR2 is SQIVND (reference sequence). The V end lost 7 bases, the J end lost 4 bases, and 13 bases lay between the germline ends. The CDR3 DNA reads as TGTGCCAGTATAGGGAAGGGAAGCACTGAAGCTTTCTTT. This sequence encodes CASIGKGSTEAFF.

The chain has TRBV25-1 and TRBJ2-4; D is undetermined. CDR1 is MGHDK, CDR2 SYGVNS, per germline. This CDR3 region has 13 residues. V was cut by 0 bases and J by 10 bases, with 10 bases left in between. CDR3 sequence (DNA): TGTGCCAGCAGTGAATATATCGGTGGAATTCAGTACTTC. Its protein is CASSEYIGGIQYF.

The chain has TRBV2 and TRBJ2-5; the match to TRBD2 covers 12 bases. Trimming removed 6 bases from V and 2 bases from J; junction bases left unmatched: 13. CDR1 is SNHLY and CDR2 is FYNNEI in the germline V gene. This CDR3 spans 18 amino acids. CDR3 DNA: TGTGCCAGCAGCCCTCGGGCTAGCGGGAGGGCGAGACAAGAGACCCAGTACTTC. It codes for CASSPRASGRARQETQYF.

Details on this clone: The identical CDR3 is also encoded by other nucleotide sequences in the sample. V gene TRBV10-1 combines with J gene TRBJ2-1; 10 bases map to TRBD2. V gave up 5 bases and J gave up 6 bases; unmatched junction bases: 4. The germline V gene has CDR1 WNHNN and CDR2 SYGVQD (reference sequence). The CDR3 is 14 amino acids. This CDR3 reads CASSLSGRRNEQFF. The CDR3 DNA follows: TGCGCCAGCAGTCTTAGCGGGAGGCGCAATGAGCAGTTCTTC.

The chain recombines TRBV4-1 with TRBJ2-7, with TRBD1 identical over 7 bases. With V trimmed by 3 bases and J by 3 bases, 5 bases remained unmatched. The CDR3 spans 14 residues. Germline CDR1 MGHRA, CDR2 YSYEKL. In DNA, the CDR3 is TGCGCCAGCAGCCATGTGACAGGGAGCTACGAGCAGTACTTC. This encodes CASSHVTGSYEQYF.

The chain's CDR3 is CASSPLYRSVYGYTF. CDR3 DNA sequence: TGTGCCAGCAGTCCCCTGTACAGGTCAGTCTATGGCTACACCTTC. This chain connects TRBV28 to TRBJ1-2; tentatively, D is TRBD1 (5 bases). Trimming took 5 bases from V and 4 from J, leaving 17 bases between them. The CDR3 has 15 residues. CDR1 and CDR2 from the germline V gene are MDHEN and SYDVKM.

The chain links TRBV2 to TRBJ1-2; a weak D match, TRBD1 (5 bases). Germline V CDR1 and CDR2: SNHLY, FYNNEI. CDR3 length: 15 residues. Trimming stripped 5 bases from V and 6 bases from J, with 19 bases between. CDR3 nucleotide sequence: TGTGCCAGCAGTTCTCGTCGGGGGAATCTCGATGGCTACACCTTC. Translating gives CASSSRRGNLDGYTF.

The chain is built from TRBV4-3 and TRBJ1-1; tentative D call: TRBD1 (5 bases). Trimming removed 0 bases from V and 4 bases from J, with 12 bases in between. This CDR3 has 15 residues. Germline V gene lookup returns CDR1 LGHNA and CDR2 YSLEER. CDR3 DNA sequence: TGCGCCAGCAGCCAAGATGTCGGGGCAGGCACTGAAGCTTTCTTT. Amino acid sequence: CASSQDVGAGTEAFF.

The rearrangement joins TRBV28 to TRBJ2-2; D is unclear. CDR1 and CDR2 from the germline V gene are MDHEN and SYDVKM. Trimming removed 3 bases at V and 2 bases at J, with 16 bases between. The CDR3 has 17 amino acids. CDR3 coding DNA: TGTGCCAGCAGTTTTATTTTTACGGGTTACAACACCGGGGAGCTGTTTTTT. This codes for CASSFIFTGYNTGELFF.

The chain combines TRBV10-3 with TRBJ1-2; 10 nucleotides match TRBD1. Germline CDR1 ENHRY, CDR2 SYGVKD. CDR3 length: 13 residues. J was trimmed by 2 bases and V by 9 bases; bases with no gene match: 3. In nucleotides, the CDR3 is TGTGCCATGGGACAGGGGATCAACTATGGCTACACCTTC. It specifies CAMGQGINYGYTF.

The chain couples TRBV6-2 or TRBV6-3 to TRBJ2-5; 9 nucleotides match TRBD1. The CDR3 sequence is 14 residues long. After removal of 4 bases from V and 5 bases from J, the junction contained 5 bases not matched to a gene. Germline V gene data show CDR1 as MNHEY and CDR2 as SVGEGT. The CDR3 here is CASSFPGTGETQYF. The CDR3 DNA reads TGTGCCAGCAGTTTCCCTGGGACAGGGGAGACCCAGTACTTC.

V is TRBV24-1 and J is TRBJ2-5, with TRBD1 matching 8 bases. This CDR3 is 15 amino acids long. Germline V gives CDR1 KGHDR, CDR2 SFDVKD. The ends lost 5 bases at V and 4 bases at J; junction bases unmatched: 8. The DNA for the CDR3 is TGTGCCACCAGTGTCGCGACAGGGGCAGGAGAGACCCAGTACTTC. Protein sequence: CATSVATGAGETQYF.

Comments on this clone: Other DNA sequences in the sample encode the same CDR3. The chain couples TRBV7-2 to TRBJ2-2; 8 nucleotides line up with TRBD2. Losses at the gene ends were 4 bases for V and 1 base for J; bases not matched to a gene: 2. Germline values: CDR1 SGHTA, CDR2 FQGNSA. The CDR3 totals 15 residues. As DNA, the CDR3 is TGTGCCAGCAGCTCCACTAGCGGGAACACCGGGGAGCTGTTTTTT. Translating it yields CASSSTSGNTGELFF.

This sequence joins TRBV18 and TRBJ2-7, with TRBD1 matching over 9 bases. In germline, CDR1 is KGHSH, CDR2 LQKENI. Trimming took 2 bases from V and 7 from J; bases not matched to a gene: 6. CDR3 length equals 14 residues. The CDR3 loop is CASSPIQGAGEQYF. CDR3 in DNA: TGTGCCAGCTCACCAATACAGGGGGCTGGGGAGCAGTACTTC.

This clone was counted between two and nine times. V is TRBV7-8 and J is TRBJ2-1, with 11 bases that match TRBD2. The CDR3 has 20 residues. The V segment lost 1 base and the J segment 8 bases; nucleotides outside the gene matches: 19. The V gene's germline CDR1 is SGHVS and CDR2 FQNEAQ. As DNA, the CDR3 is TGTGCCAGCAGCTTAGTATGGAGCCGCACTAGCGGGGGAACAGGGCATGAGCAGTTCTTC. Its protein product is CASSLVWSRTSGGTGHEQFF.

J is TRBJ1-2 and V is TRBV7-2; no definite D call. Looked up from germline, CDR1 is SGHTA and CDR2 is FQGNSA. The CDR3 is made up of 13 amino acids. V lost 3 bases and J 8 bases, leaving 13 bases between the germline ends. The CDR3 DNA reads TGTGCCAGCAGCTTCGACGGGTTGGGCGGCTACACCTTC. This sequence encodes CASSFDGLGGYTF. The full variable domain, completed using reference TRBV7-2 and TRBJ1-2, is GAGVSQSPSNKVTEKGKDVELRCDPISGHTALYWYRQSLGQGLEFLIYFQGNSAPDKSGLPSDRFSAERTGGSVSTLTIQRTQQEDSAVYLCASSFDGLGGYTFGSGTRLTVV.